One and the same sample provided the 26 T cell receptor beta chains below, sequenced in a study of T cell repertoires in cytomegalovirus infection. TCRdb re-derived calls from the reads in MiXCR, one entry per CDR3 protein. The sample lists approximately 630,000 distinct CDR3 sequences, around 24% occurring once. Sample: CD8+ T cells from PBMCs. The receptors come from a human donor in good health (CMV status not recorded). Some clones in this sample may be carry-over from other donors' samples.

The genes are TRBV14 and TRBJ2-1, with TRBD2 as a possible D gene (6 bases). CDR3 size: 14 residues. Trimming removed 4 bases from V and 8 bases from J, with 15 bases in between. Germline V gene lookup returns CDR1 SGHDN and CDR2 FVKESK. This CDR3 reads CASSPRTSWDEQFF. The CDR3 DNA sequence: TGTGCCAGCAGCCCTCGAACTAGCTGGGATGAGCAGTTCTTC.

With respect to this clonotype: A much larger clone differs by one base, so this may be a read error. This chain joins TRBV12-5 and TRBJ2-4, with D hard to call. The CDR3 totals 12 residues. From germline, CDR1 is LGHNT and CDR2 FRNRAP. The CDR3 region is CVSGLAKNIQYF. CDR3 bases: TGTGTTAGTGGTTTGGCCAAAAACATTCAGTACTTC.

The J gene is TRBJ2-2, the V gene TRBV6-2 or TRBV6-3; D not resolved. Germline assignment: CDR1 MNHEY and CDR2 SVGEGT. The CDR3 totals 13 residues. V was shortened by 8 bases and J by 2 bases, with 9 bases between the two germline ends. For the CDR3, the DNA is TGTGCCAGCTGTCAATCCAACACCGGGGAGCTGTTTTTT. Its translation: CASCQSNTGELFF.

This clonotype has at least ten counts. The rearrangement links TRBV7-6 to TRBJ2-7, with a possible D match to TRBD2 (6 bases). The CDR3 consists of 14 residues. Germline V gene data show CDR1 as SGHVS and CDR2 as FNYEAQ. V gave up 4 bases and J gave up 5 bases, with 15 bases separating them. CDR3 sequence reads: CASSSERANHEQYF. The CDR3 coding sequence is TGTGCCAGCAGCTCCGAGCGGGCAAACCACGAGCAGTACTTC.

This rearrangement joins TRBV27 to TRBJ2-7, with 7 bases matching TRBD1. Germline lookup yields CDR1 MNHEY and CDR2 SMNVEV (reference sequence). Trimming removed 8 bases from V and 2 bases from J; junction bases left unmatched: 6. The length of the CDR3 is 13 residues. The CDR3 DNA sequence: TGTGCCAGCGCCGCAGGGGGAGCCTACGAGCAGTACGTC. Its protein is CASAAGGAYEQYV.

This clonotype has at least ten counts. This chain connects TRBV6-6 to TRBJ2-3, with 8 bases that match TRBD2. The CDR3 extends over 18 amino acids. V shed 0 bases, J shed 2 bases, and the junction held 10 bases outside the gene matches. The germline CDR1 and CDR2 sequences are MNHNY and SVGAGI (reference sequence). The CDR3 DNA sequence: TGTGCCAGCAGTTACTCGATTGATTACGGGGGGGTCACAGATACGCAGTATTTT. This codes for CASSYSIDYGGVTDTQYF.

In this sample, this clonotype turned up a few times. The CDR3 is CASSLRGPGPNEQFF. The CDR3 region has the DNA TGTGCCAGCAGCTTGCGGGGACCTGGACCCAATGAGCAGTTCTTC. V gene TRBV5-5 combines with J gene TRBJ2-1; D may match TRBD1 or TRBD2 (5 bases each). This CDR3 contains 15 residues. Per the germline V gene, CDR1 is SGHKS and CDR2 is YYEKEE (reference sequence). Trimming cost V 1 base and J 6 bases, with 14 bases left between them.

This clonotype was picked up many times. The rearrangement joins TRBV7-8 to TRBJ1-5; D perhaps matches TRBD1 (5 bases). CDR1 is SGHVS, CDR2 FQNEAQ, per germline. The CDR3 extends over 14 amino acids. Trimming stripped 7 bases from V and 5 bases from J, with 15 bases between. The CDR3 sequence is CASNPGGVDQPQHF. The CDR3 DNA reads TGTGCCAGCAACCCAGGAGGGGTGGATCAGCCCCAGCATTTT.

This clonotype has only a few counts. V usage is TRBV7-9 and J usage is TRBJ2-7; tentative D call: TRBD1 (6 bases). Germline CDR1 reads SEHNR; CDR2 reads FQNEAQ (reference sequence). Trimming removed 0 bases at V and 1 base at J, with 10 bases between. The CDR3 totals 15 residues. CDR3 DNA: TGTGCCAGCAGCTTAGCGGCAGGGGCTTCCTACGAGCAGTACGTC. It codes for CASSLAAGASYEQYV.

The chain carries TRBV4-1 and TRBJ2-1, with D perhaps matching TRBD2 (5 bases). Germline lookup yields CDR1 MGHRA and CDR2 YSYEKL. The CDR3 runs 12 residues. V dropped 6 bases and J dropped 6 bases, with 9 bases sitting between them. CDR3: CASRGAFNEQFF. The CDR3, as DNA: TGCGCCAGCAGGGGAGCCTTCAATGAGCAGTTCTTC.

The chain couples TRBV12-5 to TRBJ2-1; no definite D call. This CDR3 spans 15 amino acids. CDR1 LGHNT and CDR2 FRNRAP come from the germline V gene. Trimming stripped 5 bases from V and 4 bases from J, with 15 bases between. This CDR3 reads CASGPEGYTYNEQFF. The CDR3 coding sequence is TGTGCTAGTGGTCCAGAAGGGTATACGTACAATGAGCAGTTCTTC.

This clonotype appeared a few times. This rearrangement joins TRBV13 to TRBJ1-1; D gene ambiguous. CDR3 size: 13 residues. CDR1 and CDR2 (germline): PRHDT, FYEKMQ (reference sequence). With 5 bases removed from V and 1 base from J, the gap between germline ends came to 8 bases. The CDR3 DNA reads TGTGCCAGCAGCCACACGGAGAACACTGAAGCTTTCTTT. It encodes CASSHTENTEAFF.

This clonotype was observed a few times. V and J are TRBV29-1 and TRBJ2-3; D might be TRBD1 or TRBD2, each matching 5 bases. CDR3 size: 14 residues. CDR1 and CDR2 (germline): SQVTM, ANQGSEA. Trimming removed 6 bases from V and 3 bases from J, with 16 bases in between. For the CDR3, the DNA is TGCAGCGTATTCCGGGACGATCGGACAGATACGCAGTATTTT. Its translation is CSVFRDDRTDTQYF.

In its sample, this clonotype was seen a few times. The chain employs TRBV7-9 and TRBJ2-4, with D perhaps being TRBD1 or TRBD2 (6 bases each). Germline CDR1 and CDR2: SEHNR and FQNEAQ (reference sequence). The CDR3 is 14 residues long. V lost 6 bases and J lost 7, with 16 bases in between. This chain's CDR3 is CASRADRRGNIQYF. The CDR3 DNA follows: TGTGCCAGCAGGGCCGACAGGAGGGGGAACATTCAGTACTTC.

This clonotype appeared a few times. This chain connects TRBV3-1 to TRBJ1-1, with TRBD1 as a possible D gene (5 bases). The germline V gene has CDR1 LGHDT and CDR2 YNNKEL (reference sequence). Trimming removed 2 bases from V and 4 bases from J, with 11 bases in between. CDR3 length equals 14 residues. CDR3 nucleotide sequence: TGTGCCAGCAGCCAAAGTCAGGGCCCCACTGAAGCTTTCTTT. Translating gives CASSQSQGPTEAFF.

V and J are TRBV28 and TRBJ2-5; TRBD1 matches at 10 bases. Trimming took 6 bases from V and 5 from J; bases not matched to a gene: 6. Germline V CDR1 and CDR2: MDHEN, SYDVKM. The CDR3 totals 14 residues. CDR3 coding DNA: TGTGCCAGCAGGTCCGACAGGGGGCGGGAGACCCAGTACTTC. It specifies CASRSDRGRETQYF.

The rearrangement links TRBV28 to TRBJ2-1, with TRBD1 matching 8 bases. Losses at the gene ends were 8 bases for V and 2 bases for J; bases not matched to a gene: 5. This CDR3 spans 14 amino acids. Per germline, CDR1 MDHEN and CDR2 SYDVKM. The CDR3 DNA reads TGTGCCAGCTACCCGGGACAGGCCTACAATGAGCAGTTCTTC. Translated, it gives CASYPGQAYNEQFF.

The chain uses TRBV25-1 and TRBJ2-1, with 9 bases fitting TRBD1. Germline trimming cut 4 bases from V and 8 bases from J; bases unmatched to any gene: 12. Germline V gene data show CDR1 as MGHDK and CDR2 as SYGVNS. The length of the CDR3 is 16 residues. CDR3 region: CASSGDDRGYLDEQFF. CDR3 DNA sequence: TGTGCCAGCAGTGGTGATGACAGGGGGTATTTGGATGAGCAGTTCTTC.

The V gene is TRBV5-4, the J gene TRBJ2-1, with TRBD2 identical over 10 bases. With 0 bases clipped from V and 6 bases from J, the junction kept 6 bases outside the gene matches. Germline lookup yields CDR1 SGHNT and CDR2 YYREEE (reference sequence). The CDR3 extends over 16 amino acids. The CDR3 nucleotides read TGTGCCAGCAGCTTGGCCGGGCTAGCGGGGGTCAATGAGCAGTTCTTC. As protein: CASSLAGLAGVNEQFF.

This clonotype was recorded a few times. V gene TRBV2 combines with J gene TRBJ2-7, with 8 bases lining up with TRBD2. The ends lost 8 bases at V and 3 bases at J; junction bases unmatched: 6. The CDR3 runs to 13 residues. CDR1 and CDR2 from the germline V gene are SNHLY and FYNNEI. The CDR3, as DNA: TGTGCCAGCTCGGGGGGGGACCTCTACGAGCAGTACTTC. Translating it yields CASSGGDLYEQYF.

This clonotype has just a few counts. The chain recombines TRBV14 with TRBJ1-4; D not resolved. V was pared by 0 bases and J by 8 bases, with 13 bases between. The CDR3 is 15 residues long. Germline CDR1 reads SGHDN; CDR2 reads FVKESK. The CDR3 spells CASSQEFGRVEKLFF. For the CDR3, the DNA is TGTGCCAGCAGCCAAGAATTTGGCCGGGTGGAAAAACTGTTTTTT.

To note about this clonotype: A much larger clonotype is one base distant, so this may be a read error. The chain links TRBV6-2 or TRBV6-3 to TRBJ2-1; no reliable D call. Between the trimmed V and J ends, which lost 10 bases and 10 bases, there was a span of 23 bases. The CDR3 runs 14 residues. Germline values: CDR1 MNHEY, CDR2 SVGEGT. The CDR3 sequence: CATERQGIRREQFF. The CDR3 bases are TGTGCCACCGAAAGGCAAGGGATCCGTCGCGAGCAGTTCTTC.

Many counts were recorded for this clonotype. The CDR3 DNA reads as TGTGCCAGCAGCCCCAGGGACGGTCGGACCAATGAAAAACTGTTTTTT. Translating it yields CASSPRDGRTNEKLFF. The chain carries TRBV7-9 and TRBJ1-4; tentative D call: TRBD1 (5 bases). This CDR3 has 16 amino acids. Germline V gene lookup returns CDR1 SEHNR and CDR2 FQNEAQ (reference sequence). Trimming shortened V by 5 bases and J by 5 bases, and 18 bases separated the two germline ends. The entire variable domain, with the rest obtained from reference TRBV7-9 and TRBJ1-4, is as follows: DTGVSQNPRHKITKRGQNVTFRCDPISEHNRLYWYRQTLGQGPEFLTYFQNEAQLEKSRLLSDRFSAERPKGSFSTLEIQRTEQGDSAMYLCASSPRDGRTNEKLFFGSGTQLSVL.

Notes on this clonotype: A much larger clone lies a single base off, so this may be a read error. The chain combines TRBV6-6 with TRBJ2-4, with TRBD2 matching over 7 bases. V was pared by 0 bases and J by 1 base, with 3 bases of the junction left unmatched. CDR1 MNHNY and CDR2 SVGAGI come from the germline V gene (reference sequence). The CDR3 loop spans 16 amino acids. The CDR3, as DNA: TGTGCCAGCAGTTACTCGGGGGGGATGGCCAAAAACATTCAGTACTTC. Its protein is CASSYSGGMAKNIQYF.

This clonotype came up many times. The genes are TRBV7-9 and TRBJ2-2, with no clear D. CDR3 length: 11 amino acids. Trimming took 7 bases from V and 2 from J, leaving 2 bases between them. Germline V gene data show CDR1 as SEHNR and CDR2 as FQNEAQ (reference sequence). CDR3 DNA sequence: TGTGCCAGCACCAACACCGGGGAGCTGTTTTTT. This codes for CASTNTGELFF.

The sample holds many counts of this clonotype. The V call is TRBV7-2, the J call TRBJ2-1; 9 positions agree with TRBD2. CDR3 length: 16 amino acids. V shed 4 bases and J 7 bases; nucleotides not matched to a gene: 11. Looked up from germline, CDR1 is SGHTA and CDR2 is FQGNSA. The CDR3 region is CASSSWGGGERNEQFF. The CDR3 DNA sequence: TGTGCCAGCAGCTCCTGGGGCGGGGGGGAGAGGAATGAGCAGTTCTTC. Full variable domain (rest looked up from reference TRBV7-2 and TRBJ2-1): GAGVSQSPSNKVTEKGKDVELRCDPISGHTALYWYRQSLGQGLEFLIYFQGNSAPDKSGLPSDRFSAERTGGSVSTLTIQRTQQEDSAVYLCASSSWGGGERNEQFFGPGTRLTVL.